The next 6 T cell receptor beta chains were all read from a single sample in a study of blood T cell repertoires in COVID-19 (dated by TCRdb to 2020 to 2022). The method behind the library was the immunoSEQ multiplex PCR assay. The source is immuneACCESS, and TCRdb retained only in-frame sequences with V and J called. Part of the clones is not carried over; for the studies checked, unresolved V genes explain less than half of this, and the remainder is unexplained. This sample lists a few hundred thousand clones; approximately 85% were detected once. The biggest ten clones account for approximately 8.4% of the sample. Sequencing was performed on peripheral blood. The receptor source for this set is a woman older than 75 with COVID-19, enrolled during active disease.

This sequence joins TRBV28 and TRBJ1-4; D gene uncertain. The CDR3 sequence is 13 residues long. The germline gives CDR1 MDHEN, CDR2 SYDVKM. Trimming took 5 bases from V and 8 from J, leaving 12 bases between them. The CDR3 DNA reads TGTGCCAGCAGTGATCCGGCGGGCGAAAAACTGTTTTTT. Its protein product is CASSDPAGEKLFF.

In DNA form, the CDR3 reads TGTGCCAGCAGTACAGGGATATATGGCTACACCTTC. Translation: CASSTGIYGYTF. The J gene is TRBJ1-2, the V gene TRBV6-5, with a tentative D call TRBD1 (6 bases). Germline CDR1 and CDR2: MNHEY and SVGAGI. V was shortened by 5 bases and J by 5 bases, with 9 bases between the two germline ends. The CDR3 totals 12 residues.

This clone was counted only a few times. The chain has TRBV19 and TRBJ1-2; weak D call: TRBD1 (6 bases). V was pared by 3 bases and J by 8 bases, with 19 bases between. Germline V gives CDR1 LNHDA, CDR2 SQIVND (reference sequence). This CDR3 contains 15 residues. This CDR3 is CASSIPPGQSGGYTF. The CDR3 DNA is TGTGCCAGTAGTATCCCCCCTGGACAGTCCGGGGGCTACACCTTC.

The chain combines TRBV30 with TRBJ2-2; possibly TRBD2 for D (6 bases). Germline CDR1 GTSNPN, CDR2 SVGIG (reference sequence). The V end was cut by 3 bases, the J end by 6 bases, with 17 bases between. CDR3 size: 15 residues. In nucleotides, the CDR3 is TGTGCCTGGAGAAAGGCAGGGCCGGGGGCCGGGGAGCTGTTTTTT. This translates into CAWRKAGPGAGELFF. Looking up the rest from reference TRBV30 and TRBJ2-2 gives the full variable domain: SQTIHQWPATLVQPVGSPLSLECTVEGTSNPNLYWYRQAAGRGLQLLFYSVGIGQISSEVPQNLSASRPQDRQFILSSKKLLLSDSGFYLCAWRKAGPGAGELFFGEGSRLTVL.

The rearrangement uses TRBV7-9 and TRBJ2-3, with a tentative D call TRBD2 (6 bases). The CDR3 is made up of 17 amino acids. Germline lookup yields CDR1 SEHNR and CDR2 FQNEAQ (reference sequence). V dropped 1 base and J dropped 2 bases, with 16 bases sitting between them. The CDR3 protein is CASSLGVWDLATDTQYF. The DNA for the CDR3 is TGTGCCAGCAGCTTAGGTGTCTGGGACTTGGCCACAGATACGCAGTATTTT.

The rearrangement joins TRBV30 to TRBJ2-3, with TRBD1 matching 9 bases. The CDR3 has 15 amino acids. With 0 bases clipped from V and 3 bases from J, the junction kept 4 bases outside the gene matches. Germline CDR1 and CDR2: GTSNPN and SVGIG (reference sequence). CDR3 sequence (DNA): TGTGCCTGGAGTGTTGGGGGGACAGGGACAGATACGCAGTATTTT. Its protein product is CAWSVGGTGTDTQYF.